Below are 12 T cell receptor beta chains sequenced from a single sample in a study of blood T cell repertoires in COVID-19 (TCRdb year 2020). The library was obtained by the immunoSEQ multiplex PCR assay. The source is immuneACCESS, and TCRdb retained only in-frame sequences with V and J called. Part of the clones is not carried over; for the studies checked, unresolved V genes explain less than half of this, and the remainder is unexplained. A total of roughly 320,000 clones appear in this sample, approximately 85% of them only once. Together, the top ten hold around 6.9% of the sample. The sequencing input was peripheral blood. These receptors were obtained from a human donor in a cohort sampled during active COVID-19.

The rearrangement links TRBV18 to TRBJ1-1, with D hard to call. CDR1 is KGHSH, CDR2 LQKENI, per germline. The length of the CDR3 is 13 residues. V lost 6 bases, J lost 0 bases, and 8 bases lay in between. The CDR3 DNA sequence: TGTGCCAGCTCCCTCGACATGAACACTGAAGCTTTCTTT. It is translated as CASSLDMNTEAFF. Variable domain in full (rest from reference TRBV18 and TRBJ1-1): NAGVMQNPRHLVRRRGQEARLRCSPMKGHSHVYWYRQLPEEGLKFMVYLQKENIIDESGMPKERFSAEFPKEGPSILRIQQVVRGDSAAYFCASSLDMNTEAFFGQGTRLTVV.

This rearrangement joins TRBV20-1 to TRBJ1-2; 7 nucleotides match TRBD1. The CDR3 loop spans 16 amino acids. V shed 3 bases and J 0 bases; nucleotides not matched to a gene: 10. Germline V gene lookup returns CDR1 DFQATT and CDR2 SNEGSKA (reference sequence). This chain's CDR3 is CSASTSGTVTNYGYTF. As DNA, the CDR3 is TGCAGTGCTAGTACTTCCGGGACAGTAACTAACTATGGCTACACCTTC.

The gene calls are TRBV19 and TRBJ1-1; maybe TRBD1 (5 bases). Between the trimmed V and J ends, which lost 8 bases and 1 base, there was a span of 14 bases. CDR3 length: 14 amino acids. CDR1 and CDR2 from the germline V gene are LNHDA and SQIVND (reference sequence). CDR3 amino acids: CASHKGQENTEAFF. CDR3 bases: TGTGCCAGTCATAAGGGGCAGGAGAACACTGAAGCTTTCTTT.

The V and J genes are TRBV24-1 and TRBJ2-5, with 7 nucleotides matching TRBD1. Germline trimming cut 1 base from V and 2 bases from J; bases unmatched to any gene: 3. CDR3 size: 15 residues. CDR1 is KGHDR and CDR2 is SFDVKD in the germline V gene. The CDR3 is CATSDFRRGQETQYF. The CDR3 nucleotides are TGTGCCACCAGTGATTTTCGCAGGGGGCAAGAGACCCAGTACTTC.

This clone appeared a few times. This chain uses TRBV5-1 with TRBJ1-6, with 9 bases that match TRBD1. The V gene end was trimmed by 3 bases and the J gene end by 7 bases; junction bases not matched to a gene: 5. The germline V gene has CDR1 SGHRS and CDR2 YFSETQ. The CDR3 runs 15 residues. The DNA of the CDR3 is TGCGCCAGCAGCTCGGGACAGGGATCCAATTCACCCCTCCACTTT. This translates into CASSSGQGSNSPLHF.

The rearrangement joins TRBV29-1 to TRBJ1-3, with 8 bases fitting TRBD1. Per germline, CDR1 SQVTM and CDR2 ANQGSEA. The ends lost 5 bases at V and 2 bases at J; junction bases unmatched: 5. The length of the CDR3 is 14 residues. The CDR3 spells CSVLQGDAGNTIYF. DNA of the CDR3: TGCAGCGTTCTACAGGGGGACGCTGGAAACACCATATATTTT.

The chain combines TRBV5-1 with TRBJ2-7; no clear D gene. V was shortened by 0 bases and J by 6 bases, with 7 bases between the two germline ends. Per germline, CDR1 SGHRS and CDR2 YFSETQ. The CDR3 is 12 amino acids. The CDR3 sequence: CASSLVRSEQYF. CDR3 coding DNA: TGCGCCAGCAGCTTGGTGAGGAGCGAGCAGTACTTC.

Details on this clone: Other DNA variants within this sample encode the same CDR3. The rearrangement uses TRBV18 and TRBJ1-2, with a weak D call TRBD1 (6 bases). The ends were cut back, 2 bases at V and 3 bases at J, with 7 bases in the middle. Germline loops: CDR1 KGHSH, CDR2 LQKENI. The length of the CDR3 is 13 residues. Here the CDR3 reads CASSPEGDYGYTF. The CDR3 coding sequence is TGTGCCAGCTCACCAGAGGGGGACTATGGCTACACCTTC.

This clone was recorded a few times. The chain recombines TRBV18 with TRBJ2-7; D is unresolved. This CDR3 spans 12 amino acids. The V end was cut by 3 bases, the J end by 7 bases, with 10 bases between. The germline gives CDR1 KGHSH, CDR2 LQKENI. Here the CDR3 reads CASSPSTREQYF. CDR3 bases: TGTGCCAGCTCACCTTCGACTCGAGAGCAGTACTTC. Full variable domain (rest looked up from reference TRBV18 and TRBJ2-7): NAGVMQNPRHLVRRRGQEARLRCSPMKGHSHVYWYRQLPEEGLKFMVYLQKENIIDESGMPKERFSAEFPKEGPSILRIQQVVRGDSAAYFCASSPSTREQYFGPGTRLTVT.

This rearrangement joins TRBV14 to TRBJ1-2; D is perhaps TRBD1 (5 bases). V lost 1 base, J lost 8 bases, and 11 bases lay in between. The CDR3 consists of 13 residues. Germline values: CDR1 SGHDN, CDR2 FVKESK. The chain's CDR3 is CASSQGKPGGYTF. CDR3 DNA: TGTGCCAGCAGCCAAGGGAAACCAGGGGGCTACACCTTC.

The rearrangement joins TRBV10-1 to TRBJ2-1; the match to TRBD2 covers 11 bases. This CDR3 has 15 amino acids. The J segment lost 7 bases and the V segment lost 3 bases, leaving 5 bases of the junction unmatched. Germline V gene lookup returns CDR1 WNHNN and CDR2 SYGVQD (reference sequence). CDR3 in DNA: TGCGCCAGCAGTGAAACTAGCGGGGGTAGGAATGAGCAGTTCTTC. The encoded protein is CASSETSGGRNEQFF.

This chain links TRBV6-4 with TRBJ1-5; a possible D gene is TRBD1 (6 bases). V lost 4 bases to trimming and J lost 0 bases, with 16 bases between them. Germline V gives CDR1 MRHNA, CDR2 SNTAGT. CDR3 length: 17 amino acids. In nucleotides, the CDR3 is TGTGCCAGCAGTGTCTCGGACAGAAGTTATAGCAATCAGCCCCAGCATTTT. Its protein product is CASSVSDRSYSNQPQHF.